A selection of T cell receptor beta chains follows, all from one sample in a study of blood T cell repertoires in COVID-19. The repertoire was sequenced with immunoSEQ multiplex PCR; TCRdb's copy has only in-frame clones and lacks some. The sample has about 200,000 clones, 65% to 90% seen once. The sequenced material came from PBMCs or T cells enriched from blood (not recorded which). The origin of the receptors is a woman aged 40-49 years with acute COVID-19. The CDR3 runs from the conserved cysteine through the conserved F or W. A D gene is named only where the DNA matches it firmly. Some rows mark clone size as missing; the rest say once, few, many or name a class of expanded clone.

D gene,CDR3 length,J gene,clone size,V gene,CDR3 protein,CDR3 DNA
.,15,TRBJ2-4,.,TRBV5-1,CASREGPVAKNIQYF,TGCGCCAGCAGGGAGGGCCCGGTCGCCAAAAACATTCAGTACTTC
.,14,TRBJ1-6,.,TRBV6-5,CASLSGGKNSPLHF,TGTGCCAGCCTATCGGGGGGCAAGAATTCACCCCTCCACTTT
.,12,TRBJ1-5,medium-sized,TRBV28,CASSFPFEPQHF,TGTGCCAGCAGTTTCCCTTTCGAGCCCCAGCATTTT
.,15,TRBJ2-7,.,TRBV6-5,CASGPAGRSSYEQYF,TGTGCCAGCGGTCCTGCGGGGAGGAGCTCCTACGAGCAGTACTTC
TRBD1,16,TRBJ2-3,.,TRBV7-8,CASSLMGQGQTDTQYF,TGTGCCAGCAGCTTAATGGGACAGGGCCAGACAGATACGCAGTATTTT
.,18,TRBJ1-5,.,TRBV28,CATHYPPGGRSSNQPQHF,TGTGCCACCCATTATCCCCCCGGGGGGCGGTCTAGCAATCAGCCCCAGCATTTT
.,13,TRBJ1-5,.,TRBV28,CASSFSGNQPQHF,TGTGCCAGCAGTTTCTCGGGCAATCAGCCCCAGCATTTT
TRBD1,16,TRBJ2-3,.,TRBV7-9,CASSYLGGQGGDTQYF,TGTGCCAGCAGCTACCTGGGCGGACAGGGGGGGGATACGCAGTATTTT
TRBD1,12,TRBJ1-1,.,TRBV3-1/TRBV3-2,CASSHRQGEAFF,TGTGCCAGCAGCCATCGACAGGGTGAAGCTTTCTTT
.,13,TRBJ2-7,.,TRBV28,CATIPRDAYEQYF,TGTGCCACCATCCCCCGGGATGCCTACGAGCAGTACTTC
.,15,TRBJ1-1,many,TRBV4-1,CASSQGRQGDTEAFF,TGCGCCAGCAGCCAAGGGCGGCAGGGTGACACTGAAGCTTTCTTT
TRBD2,14,TRBJ2-3,.,TRBV3-1/TRBV3-2,CASSPRTSANTQYF,TGTGCCAGCAGCCCCCGGACTAGCGCGAATACGCAGTATTTT
TRBD2,15,TRBJ2-1,.,TRBV20-1,CSASTSGSPNNEQFF,TGCAGTGCTAGTACTAGCGGGAGTCCTAACAATGAGCAGTTCTTC
TRBD1,14,TRBJ1-2,.,TRBV27,CASSSAGGAGGYTF,TGTGCCAGCAGTTCGGCAGGGGGCGCGGGTGGCTACACCTTC
.,14,TRBJ2-2,.,TRBV2,CASTPRTNTGELFF,TGTGCCAGCACCCCTCGCACAAACACCGGGGAGCTGTTTTTT
TRBD2,15,TRBJ2-7,.,TRBV27,CASSAWLAGAYEQYF,TGTGCCAGCAGCGCATGGTTAGCGGGAGCCTACGAGCAGTACTTC
TRBD2,13,TRBJ2-7,.,TRBV19,CASTQREGYEQYF,TGTGCCAGTACGCAGCGGGAGGGTTACGAGCAGTACTTC
TRBD1,15,TRBJ1-5,.,TRBV6-5,CASRPGQGTYQPQHF,TGTGCCAGCAGACCTGGACAGGGTACTTATCAGCCCCAGCATTTT
.,12,TRBJ1-1,.,TRBV30,CAWRPRRTEAFF,TGTGCCTGGAGGCCCAGGCGAACTGAAGCTTTCTTT
.,16,TRBJ2-2,.,TRBV3-1/TRBV3-2,CASSQGSTQETGELFF,TGTGCCAGCAGCCAAGGTAGTACCCAAGAGACCGGGGAGCTGTTTTTT
TRBD2,13,TRBJ2-5,.,TRBV7-3,CASSRREGETQYF,TGTGCCAGCAGCCGCAGGGAGGGGGAGACCCAGTACTTC
.,15,TRBJ1-5,.,TRBV19,CASSIERGTNQPQHF,TGTGCCAGTAGTATAGAAAGGGGTACCAATCAGCCCCAGCATTTT
.,16,TRBJ1-3,.,TRBV9,CASSFSGGVSGNTIYF,TGTGCCAGCAGCTTTTCCGGGGGAGTCTCTGGAAACACCATATATTTT
.,13,TRBJ1-1,.,TRBV18,CASSQGRDTEAFF,TGTGCCAGCTCCCAGGGGCGGGACACTGAAGCTTTCTTT
.,17,TRBJ2-7,.,TRBV5-1,CASSLKQGAFDSYEQYF,TGCGCCAGCAGCTTGAAACAGGGCGCATTCGACTCCTACGAGCAGTACTTC
.,16,TRBJ1-3,.,TRBV18,CASSPPGGTDGNTIYF,TGTGCCAGCTCACCACCTGGAGGGACGGATGGAAACACCATATATTTT
.,13,TRBJ2-5,.,TRBV5-1,CASSFSQGGTQYF,TGCGCCAGCAGCTTCTCACAGGGTGGGACCCAGTACTTC
TRBD2,16,TRBJ2-1,.,TRBV19,CASSIGGRSSYNEQFF,TGTGCCAGTAGTATTGGCGGGAGGAGCTCCTACAATGAGCAGTTCTTC
TRBD1,16,TRBJ1-5,once,TRBV28,CASSSPSPGQFEPQHF,TGTGCCAGCAGTTCGCCCTCTCCGGGACAGTTTGAGCCCCAGCATTTT
.,13,TRBJ1-5,few,TRBV2,CASNGQFNQPQHF,TGTGCCAGCAACGGACAGTTCAATCAGCCCCAGCATTTT
.,13,TRBJ2-2,.,TRBV2,CASSVAGTGELFF,TGTGCCAGCAGTGTCGCGGGGACCGGGGAGCTGTTTTTT
.,14,TRBJ1-1,once,TRBV27,CASSPWAGNTEAFF,TGTGCCAGCAGTCCGTGGGCAGGGAACACTGAAGCTTTCTTT
.,15,TRBJ1-6,.,TRBV28,CASSFAPEVNSPLHF,TGTGCCAGCAGTTTCGCGCCTGAGGTTAATTCACCCCTCCACTTT
TRBD2,15,TRBJ2-3,.,TRBV2,CASKNLLAGADTQYF,TGTGCCAGCAAAAACCTACTAGCGGGAGCGGATACGCAGTATTTT
TRBD1,16,TRBJ2-1,.,TRBV24-1,CATRDRGPTSGNEQFF,TGTGCCACCCGGGACAGGGGGCCGACTAGCGGGAATGAGCAGTTCTTC
TRBD1,15,TRBJ2-2,.,TRBV7-2,CASSPGQRRAGELFF,TGTGCCAGCAGCCCGGGACAGAGGAGAGCCGGGGAGCTGTTTTTT
.,16,TRBJ2-5,.,TRBV11-3,CASSSTGLTLQETQYF,TGTGCCAGCAGCTCTACAGGATTGACGCTGCAAGAGACCCAGTACTTC
TRBD1,15,TRBJ1-2,.,TRBV7-8,CASSPRTGSRYGYTF,TGTGCCAGCAGCCCCCGGACAGGATCTCGCTATGGCTACACCTTC
.,17,TRBJ1-1,.,TRBV7-9,CASSLSGGSRKLSEAFF,TGTGCCAGCAGCTTGAGTGGGGGGTCCAGGAAGCTTTCGGAAGCTTTCTTT
.,11,TRBJ2-7,few,TRBV6-5,CASSGGYEQYF,TGTGCCAGCAGCGGCGGTTACGAGCAGTACTTC
TRBD1,14,TRBJ1-3,.,TRBV10-2,CASRPDRAGNTIYF,TGCGCCAGCCGCCCCGACAGGGCTGGAAACACCATATATTTT
TRBD1,14,TRBJ2-7,.,TRBV7-9,CASSLPGQGYEQYF,TGTGCCAGCAGCTTACCGGGACAGGGCTACGAGCAGTACTTC
TRBD2,14,TRBJ2-5,.,TRBV5-1,CASNTGGVGETQYF,TGCGCCAGCAACACCGGGGGGGTCGGAGAGACCCAGTACTTC
TRBD1,14,TRBJ1-1,.,TRBV28,CASRRQGTNTEAFF,TGTGCCAGCAGACGACAGGGGACGAACACTGAAGCTTTCTTT
TRBD1,12,TRBJ1-1,.,TRBV12-5,CASALQGLEAFF,TGTGCTAGTGCTTTACAGGGGCTAGAAGCTTTCTTT
.,11,TRBJ1-5,.,TRBV6-2/TRBV6-3,CASSYGGPQDF,TGTGCCAGCAGTTACGGAGGGCCTCAGGATTTT
TRBD1,16,TRBJ1-1,.,TRBV11-2,CASSLDWAGGNTEAFF,TGTGCCAGCAGCTTAGATTGGGCAGGGGGGAACACTGAAGCTTTCTTT
TRBD1,13,TRBJ2-7,.,TRBV6-5,CASRTGQINEQYF,TGTGCCAGCAGGACGGGACAGATCAACGAGCAGTACTTC
.,16,TRBJ2-1,.,TRBV3-1/TRBV3-2,CASSQDTPSSYNEQFF,TGTGCCAGCAGCCAAGACACTCCGAGCTCCTACAATGAGCAGTTCTTC
.,15,TRBJ2-2,once,TRBV6-6,CASSYEELNTGELFF,TGTGCCAGCAGTTACGAGGAACTGAACACCGGGGAGCTGTTTTTT
.,15,TRBJ1-2,.,TRBV6-5,CASRSRASANYGYTF,TGTGCCAGCAGGTCGCGGGCGTCGGCTAACTATGGCTACACCTTC
.,13,TRBJ2-2,few,TRBV13,CASSLLRAGELFF,TGTGCCAGCAGCTTACTGAGGGCCGGGGAGCTGTTTTTT
.,17,TRBJ1-4,once,TRBV3-1/TRBV3-2,CASSSAAAGTGGEKLFF,TGTGCCAGCAGTAGCGCCGCAGCGGGAACGGGTGGAGAAAAACTGTTTTTT